Listed here are 29 T cell receptor beta chains from one sample, sequenced in a study of read filtering for tumor transcriptome and immune sequencing. This library used around 400 ng RNA and molecular barcoded adaptors spanning alpha/delta and beta/gamma chains. A single record per CDR3 protein comes from TCRdb applying MiXCR to the reads. The data contain some 43,000 distinct CDR3 sequences, around 15% of them seen just once; the ten biggest clones take up around 28%. The sample taken for sequencing was a population of CD138-negative cells sorted from bone marrow. All receptors come from a donor at least 40 years old with multiple myeloma.

Remarks on this clonotype: A much larger clone lies one base from this, so it may be a read error. The rearrangement joins TRBV25-1 to TRBJ2-6; no firm D call. CDR3 length equals 17 residues. Germline loops: CDR1 MGHDK, CDR2 SYGVNS. Here the CDR3 DNA reads TGTGCCGGCAGTGACTCCCTTAAAGGCTCTGGGGCCAACGTCCTGACTTTC. This gives the protein CAGSDSLKGSGANVLTF.

This clonotype occurred a few times. The chain joins TRBV5-7 to TRBJ2-6; D unclear. Being an ORF, TRBV5-7 has a function that is uncertain. Between the trimmed V and J ends, which lost 2 bases and 0 bases, there was a span of 3 bases. CDR3 length: 14 residues. The DNA of the CDR3 is TGTGCCAGCAGCTTATACTCTGGGGCCAACGTCCTGACTTTC. This sequence encodes CASSLYSGANVLTF.

The table lists this clonotype with a few counts. The J gene is TRBJ1-1, the V gene TRBV5-5, with D uncertain. The V gene lost 1 base and the J gene lost 1 base, with 5 bases spanning the gap. The CDR3 covers 13 residues. In germline, CDR1 is SGHKS, CDR2 YYEKEE (reference sequence). In nucleotides, the CDR3 is TGTGCCAGCAGCTTGCAGAGGAACACTGAAGCTTTCTTT. Translation gives CASSLQRNTEAFF.

This clonotype was seen many times. V usage is TRBV5-1 and J usage is TRBJ2-2, with TRBD1 identical over 9 bases. The length of the CDR3 is 15 residues. In germline, CDR1 is SGHRS, CDR2 YFSETQ. V was pared by 6 bases and J by 1 base, with 4 bases of the junction left unmatched. CDR3 sequence reads: CASTGQGLNTGELFF. DNA of the CDR3: TGCGCCAGCACGGGACAGGGTTTGAACACCGGGGAGCTGTTTTTT.

This clonotype was found many times. J is TRBJ2-7 and V is TRBV29-1; D uncertain. Germline V gene data show CDR1 as SQVTM and CDR2 as ANQGSEA. The CDR3 consists of 12 residues. V lost 4 bases, J lost 2 bases, and 9 bases lay in between. The CDR3 sequence is CSVGASAYEQYF. The CDR3 DNA reads TGCAGCGTTGGGGCGTCGGCCTACGAGCAGTACTTC.

In its sample, this clonotype was seen a few times. The chain uses TRBV9 and TRBJ2-2; D remains unclear. Germline lookup yields CDR1 SGDLS and CDR2 YYNGEE. This CDR3 is built from 16 residues. V shed 0 bases and J shed 4 bases, with 13 bases lying between them. The CDR3 region is CASSVGALRSTGELFF. The CDR3 coding sequence is TGTGCCAGCAGCGTAGGGGCATTGAGGAGCACCGGGGAGCTGTTTTTT. Filled out from reference TRBV9 and TRBJ2-2, the complete variable domain reads DSGVTQTPKHLITATGQRVTLRCSPRSGDLSVYWYQQSLDQGLQFLIQYYNGEERAKGNILERFSAQQFPDLHSELNLSSLELGDSALYFCASSVGALRSTGELFFGEGSRLTVL.

This clonotype has a count of ten or more. The chain has TRBV7-3 and TRBJ2-2, with D uncertain. V dropped 8 bases and J dropped 0 bases, with 13 bases sitting between them. Germline loops: CDR1 SGHTA, CDR2 FQGTGA. The CDR3 sequence is 15 residues long. CDR3 nucleotides: TGTGCCAGCGGCCCTGTCGGATCGAACACCGGGGAGCTGTTTTTT. Residues: CASGPVGSNTGELFF.

This clonotype has at least ten counts. This chain uses TRBV12-3 or TRBV12-4 with TRBJ1-3; 7 bases line up with TRBD1. The V gene end was trimmed by 5 bases and the J gene end by 0 bases; junction bases not matched to a gene: 4. The length of the CDR3 is 15 residues. The CDR3 bases are TGTGCCAGCAGTCGGACAGGAATCTCTGGAAACACCATATATTTT. Translation: CASSRTGISGNTIYF.

This clonotype was counted many times. This chain connects TRBV6-6 to TRBJ2-1; D may be TRBD2 (6 bases). V was shortened by 6 bases and J by 7 bases, with 22 bases between the two germline ends. The CDR3 loop spans 16 amino acids. The germline gives CDR1 MNHNY, CDR2 SVGAGI (reference sequence). The CDR3: CASSQAVASALNEQFF. CDR3 DNA sequence: TGTGCCAGCAGCCAGGCGGTGGCTAGCGCGCTAAATGAGCAGTTCTTC.

Many counts were recorded for this clonotype. The V and J genes are TRBV5-1 and TRBJ2-1, with unresolved D. V was clipped by 2 bases and J by 0 bases, with 9 bases between them. CDR1 and CDR2 (germline): SGHRS, YFSETQ. The CDR3 covers 15 residues. The CDR3 coding sequence is TGCGCCAGCAGCTTAGGAATGGGCTCCTACAATGAGCAGTTCTTC. It is translated as CASSLGMGSYNEQFF.

This clonotype was observed at least ten times. The chain employs TRBV4-3 and TRBJ2-6; 7 positions agree with TRBD1. Per germline, CDR1 LGHNA and CDR2 YSLEER. Trimming took 1 base from V and 12 from J; bases not matched to a gene: 3. CDR3 length: 13 amino acids. In nucleotides, the CDR3 is TGCGCCAGCAGCCAAGGACAGGGCAGCGTCCTGACTTTC. Its translation: CASSQGQGSVLTF.

This clonotype was seen repeatedly, ten times or more. V and J are TRBV28 and TRBJ2-5; D not resolved. Germline V lookup: CDR1 MDHEN, CDR2 SYDVKM. The CDR3 totals 16 residues. Trimming shortened V by 3 bases and J by 3 bases, and 17 bases separated the two germline ends. Here the CDR3 DNA reads TGTGCCAGCAGTTTGCCTCCCGGGCCCCTAAAAGAGACCCAGTACTTC. Its translation: CASSLPPGPLKETQYF.

In this sample, this clonotype turned up a few times. It may be a read error: a sequence one base away is much more abundant. Written as DNA, the CDR3 is TGTGCCTGGGACCCGGGGGGGAACACTGAAGCTTTCTTT. Amino acids: CAWDPGGNTEAFF. The J gene is TRBJ1-1, the V gene TRBV30; possible D gene TRBD1, 5 bases. This CDR3 region has 13 residues. V lost 5 bases, J lost 1 base, and 11 bases lay in between. CDR1 is GTSNPN and CDR2 is SVGIG in the germline V gene (reference sequence).

To note about this clonotype: The conserved phenylalanine or tryptophan is not found at the CDR3 terminus, so this likely reflects a read error. The DNA is omitted, as the CDR3 cannot be located on it reliably, and the CDR3 follows TCRdb's listing. J is TRBJ1-5 and V is TRBV28. The CDR3 contains 15 residues when both ends are counted. Germline-derived CDR1 and CDR2 are MDHEN and SYDVKM. CDR3 loop: CASSYGYQGNQPQLL.

This clonotype was recorded at least ten times. This rearrangement joins TRBV4-3 to TRBJ2-7; D assignment may be TRBD1 or TRBD2 (5 bases each). This CDR3 has 13 residues. Trimming shortened V by 1 base and J by 7 bases, and 11 bases separated the two germline ends. The V gene's germline CDR1 is LGHNA and CDR2 YSLEER. Here the CDR3 DNA reads TGCGCCAGCAGCCAAGTCCCAGGGACGGAGCAGTACTTC. It is translated as CASSQVPGTEQYF.

As to this clonotype: The final CDR3 position lacks the conserved phenylalanine or tryptophan, pointing to a likely read error. The chain employs TRBV4-3 and TRBJ1-1; D is unresolved. Germline assignment: CDR1 LGHNA and CDR2 YSLEER. The CDR3 runs to 14 residues. CDR3 sequence (DNA): TGCGCCAGCGGCCAAAGGCGGCAGAACACTGAAGCTTTCATT. Protein sequence: CASGQRRQNTEAFI.

The table lists this clonotype with many counts. The chain has TRBV7-9 and TRBJ2-1; 7 nucleotides line up with TRBD1. Germline CDR1 reads SEHNR; CDR2 reads FQNEAQ (reference sequence). V dropped 0 bases and J dropped 4; count of bases not matched to a gene: 6. The CDR3 has 16 amino acids. The CDR3 DNA sequence: TGTGCCAGCAGCTTAGCGAGTACAGGGGCGTACAATGAGCAGTTCTTC. Translating gives CASSLASTGAYNEQFF.

As for this clonotype: This probably arose from a read error, given a far larger clone one base away. The chain combines TRBV6-5 with TRBJ1-1, with D uncertain. Germline V lookup: CDR1 MNHEY, CDR2 SVGAGI. The CDR3 has 14 amino acids. Here the CDR3 reads CASALVGRATEASF. As DNA, the CDR3 is TGTGCCAGCGCCCTCGTGGGCAGAGCCACTGAAGCTTCCTTT.

In regard to this clonotype: A much larger clone is a single base away; this may be a read error. Here the CDR3 omits its conserved ending phenylalanine or tryptophan, so a read error is the likely source. This chain connects TRBV24-1 to TRBJ2-7; 7 bases map to TRBD1. The CDR3 has 13 amino acids. With 9 bases clipped from V and 3 bases from J, the junction kept 7 bases outside the gene matches. Germline lookup yields CDR1 KGHDR and CDR2 SFDVKD. The CDR3 is CATGNRDSYEQYL. CDR3 bases: TGTGCCACCGGGAACCGGGACAGCTACGAGCAGTACCTC.

This clonotype was seen ten or more times. This chain uses TRBV12-3 or TRBV12-4 with TRBJ2-2, with D unclear. The CDR3 covers 14 residues. With 5 bases removed from V and 6 bases from J, the gap between germline ends came to 13 bases. CDR3 DNA: TGTGCCAGCAGTCACACTATCCCTCCCGGGGAGCTGTTTTTT. This translates into CASSHTIPPGELFF.

As regards this clonotype: A read error may be the cause here, since a much bigger clone is one base away. Here the CDR3 omits its conserved ending phenylalanine or tryptophan, so a read error is the likely source. The CDR3 sequence is CASSPPADRAPGANVLTS. CDR3 nucleotides: TGTGCCAGCTCACCACCGGCGGACAGGGCCCCTGGGGCCAACGTCCTGACTTCC. The chain has TRBV18 and TRBJ2-6; 8 positions match TRBD1. This CDR3 is 18 amino acids long. V dropped 0 bases and J dropped 2; count of bases not matched to a gene: 6. The germline V gene encodes CDR1 KGHSH and CDR2 LQKENI.

Of note for this clonotype: Just one base apart from a much larger clone, this may be a read error. DNA of the CDR3: TGCGGTGTCGGCAGGGAGGGGAATGAGCAGTTCTTC. It translates to CGVGREGNEQFF. The chain employs TRBV20-1 and TRBJ2-1; the match to TRBD2 covers 7 bases. There are 12 residues in the CDR3. The germline gives CDR1 DFQATT, CDR2 SNEGSKA (reference sequence).

Concerning this clonotype itself: The final CDR3 position lacks the conserved phenylalanine or tryptophan, pointing to a likely read error. The DNA is omitted, as the CDR3 cannot be located on it reliably, and the CDR3 follows TCRdb's listing. The rearrangement links TRBV7-2 to TRBJ2-1; TRBD2, the table's D call, was not compared with the DNA. CDR1 and CDR2 from the germline V gene are SGHTA and FQGNSA. The CDR3 region is 15 residues in length, termini included. The CDR3 protein is CASSLIGSGGNEQVS.

This clonotype was counted ten times or more. The chain recombines TRBV7-9 with TRBJ2-7; 10 bases line up with TRBD1. This CDR3 has 15 residues. CDR1 is SEHNR, CDR2 FQNEAQ, per germline (reference sequence). V lost 5 bases and J lost 5; bases outside the gene matches: 9. Here the CDR3 reads CASSTLTGGEDEQYF. CDR3 DNA: TGTGCCAGCAGCACCCTGACAGGGGGCGAGGACGAGCAGTACTTC.

This clonotype has only a few counts. V usage is TRBV27 and J usage is TRBJ1-6, with D possibly matching TRBD1 (6 bases). Trimming shortened V by 4 bases and J by 5 bases, and 9 bases separated the two germline ends. The CDR3 is 14 amino acids. Germline CDR1 MNHEY, CDR2 SMNVEV (reference sequence). The CDR3 sequence: CASSSHRDNSPLHF. The DNA for the CDR3 is TGTGCCAGCAGTTCTCACAGGGATAATTCACCCCTCCACTTT.

In this sample, this clonotype turned up a few times. This may arise from a read error, as a much more abundant clone is one base away. The rearrangement joins TRBV30 to TRBJ1-1; D gene unclear. The CDR3 spans 16 residues. The V gene lost 0 bases and the J gene lost 9 bases, with 23 bases spanning the gap. Germline CDR1 reads GTSNPN; CDR2 reads SVGIG (reference sequence). The CDR3, as DNA: TGTGCCTGGAGTGTACGGAGGCTAGCTCGCAAAACGAAAGCTTTCTTT. It encodes CAWSVRRLARKTKAFF.

This clonotype appeared many times. The chain combines TRBV7-2 with TRBJ2-3, with 11 bases aligning to TRBD2. CDR1 SGHTA and CDR2 FQGNSA come from the germline V gene. This CDR3 contains 17 residues. V lost 0 bases, J lost 0 bases, and 2 bases stayed unmatched. CDR3 DNA: TGTGCCAGCAGCTTAGCGCGACTAGCGGGGAGCACAGATACGCAGTATTTT. Translation gives CASSLARLAGSTDTQYF.

The table lists this clonotype with many counts. The chain recombines TRBV29-1 with TRBJ2-2; D is possibly TRBD1 or TRBD2 (5 bases each). There are 14 residues in the CDR3. Deletions cut 4 bases from V and 0 bases from J, with 9 bases between. CDR1 and CDR2 (germline): SQVTM, ANQGSEA. CDR3 sequence (DNA): TGCAGCGTTGGTGAGGGGACGAACACCGGGGAGCTGTTTTTT. It translates to CSVGEGTNTGELFF.

This clonotype occurred many times. J is TRBJ1-4 and V is TRBV4-1; D unresolved. This CDR3 contains 14 residues. Per the germline V gene, CDR1 is MGHRA and CDR2 is YSYEKL. The V gene lost 1 base and the J gene lost 2 bases, with 5 bases spanning the gap. CDR3 DNA: TGCGCCAGCAGCCAAGGGACCACTAATGAAAAACTGTTTTTT. It specifies CASSQGTTNEKLFF.